This T cell receptor beta chain was documented in a study of blood T cell repertoires in COVID-19. Study-wide background: The samples span acute and convalescent COVID-19 from the United States, Italy and Spain. T cells, B-cell-depleted T cells, or PBMCs supplied cDNA or gDNA.

The V gene end was trimmed by 0 bases and the J gene end by 3 bases; junction bases not matched to a gene: 5. This CDR3 has 16 residues. Germline CDR1 and CDR2: SGHRS and YFSETQ. Seattle patients were enrolled during active infection and followed longitudinally. The table came from immunoSEQ multiplex PCR; TCRdb's copy has only in-frame clones and leaves some out. The profile shows about 330,000 clones, about 91% of them singletons. The receptor was derived from a man aged 25 to 40 with COVID-19, enrolled during active disease. Sample: peripheral blood. J is TRBJ2-1 and V is TRBV5-1; 8 positions agree with TRBD1. The CDR3 DNA follows: TGCGCCAGCAGCTTGGTGACAGGGGCCTACTACAATGAGCAGTTCTTC. Amino acids: CASSLVTGAYYNEQFF.